Shown below are 11 T cell receptor beta chains from a single sample sequenced in a study of blood T cell repertoires in COVID-19. The repertoire was sequenced with immunoSEQ multiplex PCR; TCRdb's copy has only in-frame clones and lacks some. The table has approximately 250,000 clones, around 84% seen once; the top ten hold less than 2%. What was sequenced was peripheral blood. The origin of the receptors is a woman in her 40s who had recovered from COVID-19.

The V and J genes are TRBV12-3 or TRBV12-4 and TRBJ1-6; unclear D gene. Trimming shortened V by 3 bases and J by 10 bases, and 10 bases separated the two germline ends. This CDR3 comprises 13 residues. CDR3 residues: CASSFGRASPLHF. The CDR3 coding sequence is TGTGCCAGCAGTTTCGGGAGGGCATCACCCCTCCACTTT.

The CDR3 sequence is CASSVTRRGGFQGFYTF. CDR3 bases: TGTGCCAGTAGTGTTACGAGGAGAGGCGGCTTCCAGGGCTTCTACACCTTC. This chain connects TRBV19 to TRBJ1-2; maybe TRBD1 (5 bases). The germline gives CDR1 LNHDA, CDR2 SQIVND (reference sequence). Trimming shortened V by 5 bases and J by 10 bases, and 29 bases separated the two germline ends. This CDR3 spans 17 amino acids.

The chain carries TRBV24-1 and TRBJ2-3; D possibly corresponds to TRBD1 (6 bases). Germline CDR1 is KGHDR and CDR2 is SFDVKD. V lost 10 bases to trimming and J lost 0 bases, with 10 bases between them. This CDR3 region has 13 residues. The CDR3 DNA reads TGTGCCACGGATGGGGGCAGCACAGATACGCAGTATTTT. This translates into CATDGGSTDTQYF.

A few counts support this clone. V and J are TRBV27 and TRBJ2-1; TRBD2 matches at 13 bases. Germline V gene lookup returns CDR1 MNHEY and CDR2 SMNVEV (reference sequence). Trimming at V came to 5 bases and at J to 7 bases, leaving 11 bases not matched to a gene. There are 17 residues in the CDR3. The CDR3, as DNA: TGTGCCAGCAGTCAAACAATGGGACTAGCGGGACGAAATGAGCAGTTCTTC. Translated, it gives CASSQTMGLAGRNEQFF.

The CDR3 spells CASSEIAGLSREQYF. The DNA of the CDR3 is TGTGCCAGCAGCGAAATAGCGGGGCTCTCCCGCGAGCAGTACTTC. The chain carries TRBV9 and TRBJ2-7; TRBD2 aligns across 8 bases. Germline values: CDR1 SGDLS, CDR2 YYNGEE. The ends lost 3 bases at V and 6 bases at J; junction bases unmatched: 11. CDR3 length: 15 residues.

V is TRBV2 and J is TRBJ2-1; 11 bases match TRBD2. CDR1 is SNHLY, CDR2 FYNNEI, per germline. This CDR3 region has 15 residues. Germline trimming cut 6 bases from V and 6 bases from J; bases unmatched to any gene: 7. The CDR3 bases are TGTGCCAGCAGCGGTAGCGGGGGGGCCGGCAATGAGCAGTTCTTC. Encoded protein: CASSGSGGAGNEQFF. The whole variable domain, remainder taken from reference TRBV2 and TRBJ2-1, is EPEVTQTPSHQVTQMGQEVILRCVPISNHLYFYWYRQILGQKVEFLVSFYNNEISEKSEIFDDQFSVERPDGSNFTLKIRSTKLEDSAMYFCASSGSGGAGNEQFFGPGTRLTVL.

This CDR3 is CASSFSRGYTF. The CDR3 DNA follows: TGTGCCAGCAGCTTTTCGAGAGGCTACACCTTC. The chain uses TRBV5-8 and TRBJ1-2, with D unclear. V was trimmed by 2 bases and J by 8 bases, leaving 7 bases between them. Germline V gives CDR1 SGHTS, CDR2 YDEGEE. This CDR3 has 11 amino acids.

This chain connects TRBV13 to TRBJ1-1, with 8 bases lining up with TRBD1. The V gene's germline CDR1 is PRHDT and CDR2 FYEKMQ (reference sequence). The J segment lost 5 bases and the V segment lost 3 bases, leaving 5 bases of the junction unmatched. The CDR3 length is 14 residues. In nucleotides, the CDR3 is TGTGCCAGCAGCTTCCGACAGGGGAGGACTGAAGCTTTCTTT. Translated: CASSFRQGRTEAFF.

The chain is built from TRBV19 and TRBJ1-6, with 8 bases lining up with TRBD1. Germline CDR1 is LNHDA and CDR2 is SQIVND (reference sequence). V lost 3 bases, J lost 7 bases, and 8 bases stayed unmatched. CDR3 size: 16 residues. CDR3 in DNA: TGTGCCAGTAGTATGCACAGGGGGGGCTACAATTCACCCCTCCACTTT. This encodes CASSMHRGGYNSPLHF.

This sequence joins TRBV7-9 and TRBJ1-5; D is possibly TRBD1 (5 bases). The CDR3 contains 13 residues. V lost 1 base and J 11 bases, leaving 12 bases between the germline ends. The germline CDR1 and CDR2 sequences are SEHNR and FQNEAQ (reference sequence). CDR3 nucleotides: TGTGCCAGCAGCTTAGAGGGGCGGTCTACCCAGCATTTT. Protein product: CASSLEGRSTQHF.

This chain connects TRBV6-6 to TRBJ1-2; tentatively, D is TRBD1 (5 bases). Germline-derived CDR1 and CDR2 are MNHNY and SVGAGI (reference sequence). V was shortened by 0 bases and J by 3 bases, with 11 bases between the two germline ends. This CDR3 has 15 residues. CDR3 sequence (DNA): TGTGCCAGCAGTTACTCGAAATCGGGGGACTATGGCTACACCTTC. It translates to CASSYSKSGDYGYTF.